Reported below is one T cell receptor (beta chain). Its specificity is unknown. Germline V gene sequence: CDR1 SQVTM, CDR2 ANQGSEA. CDR3 length equals 13 residues. J lost 6 bases, V lost 3 bases, and 4 bases had no gene match. The donors were members of the validation cohort, which comprised about 120 subjects and was separate from the first cohort of 600 to 800 subjects. These data originate in a study of cytomegalovirus exposure and HLA in healthy donors. The overall study: The 110 or so validation repertoires used a platform that matched the one used for the 500 to 700 first-cohort repertoires, as a later analysis reported. Study-wide results and limits: Diagnosis of cytomegalovirus status made by the classifier reportedly showed high specificity and sensitivity.

The data were produced by immunoSEQ multiplex PCR, yet TCRdb's version contains in-frame clones alone and is incomplete. Of roughly 250,000 clones listed, roughly 86% are singletons. The chain joins TRBV29-1 to TRBJ2-1, with 8 nucleotides matching TRBD2. The clonotype originates from a woman aged 25 to 39 in good health and CMV-seropositive. The specimen sequenced was PBMCs. The CDR3 loop reads CSVDSGSVNEQFF. CDR3 in DNA: TGCAGCGTTGACAGCGGGAGTGTCAATGAGCAGTTCTTC.